Sequencing of this TCR beta chain was carried out in a study of blood T cell repertoires in COVID-19. Study context: Sites across the United States, Italy and Spain contributed samples from acute and convalescent COVID-19.

CDR3 size: 16 residues. In germline, CDR1 is SEHNR, CDR2 FQNEAQ (reference sequence). Unmatched junction bases numbered 10, after V lost 5 bases and J lost 7 bases. The repertoire was sequenced with immunoSEQ multiplex PCR; TCRdb's copy has only in-frame clones and lacks some. This sample yields about 130,000 clones, of which approximately 84% are seen a single time; roughly 13% belongs to the top ten. The chain employs TRBV7-9 and TRBJ2-1, with 11 bases aligning to TRBD1. Sequencing was done on a sample of peripheral blood. This clonotype was sampled from a human donor in a cohort sampled during active COVID-19. CDR3 nucleotides: TGTGCCAGCAGCCTATATCGGGGGGACAGGGGGAATGAGCAGTTCTTC. This translates into CASSLYRGDRGNEQFF.